These T cell receptor beta chains were read from a single sample in a study of OX40 agonist ivuxolimab in advanced cancers. TCRdb's table, derived via immunoSEQ multiplex PCR, lists solely in-frame clones and lacks some. Of about 79,000 clones listed, about 94% are singletons. The specimen comprised CD4+ or CD8+ T cells sorted from blood, sampled in a trial of the OX40 agonist ivuxolimab. These receptors all come from an adult with an advanced solid tumor such as melanoma, head and neck, liver or kidney cancer. CDR3s include the opening cysteine and the closing phenylalanine or tryptophan. Fields, in order: CDR3 DNA, CDR3 protein, V gene, J gene, D gene, clone size. The D gene is left open where the match is weak. Part of the rows lack a size; the others show once, few, many or a class for expanded clones.

DNA: TGTGCCAGCAGTCCGGGACAGGGGAACACTGAAGCTTTCTTT
CDR3: CASSPGQGNTEAFF
V: TRBV27
J: TRBJ1-1
D: TRBD1
size: once

DNA: TGTGCCAGCAGGACCAGGGACGAGCAGTACTTC
CDR3: CASRTRDEQYF
V: TRBV27
J: TRBJ2-7
D: NA
size: NA

DNA: TGTGCCAGGGCGGGGGGGCTAGCAGATACGCAGTATTTT
CDR3: CARAGGLADTQYF
V: TRBV2
J: TRBJ2-3
D: TRBD2
size: NA

DNA: TGTGCCACTGCGGGCAGGGGGCTCCAAGAGACCCAGTACTTC
CDR3: CATAGRGLQETQYF
V: TRBV28
J: TRBJ2-5
D: TRBD1
size: NA

DNA: TGTGCCAGCAGCCTGACAGGGGTCGGCAATCAGCCCCAGCATTTT
CDR3: CASSLTGVGNQPQHF
V: TRBV27
J: TRBJ1-5
D: TRBD1
size: NA

DNA: TGTGCCAGCAGTCGACAGGGTTACACTGAAGCTTTCTTT
CDR3: CASSRQGYTEAFF
V: TRBV7-9
J: TRBJ1-1
D: TRBD1
size: NA

DNA: TGTGCCAGCAGCGATAATCAAGAGACCCAGTACTTC
CDR3: CASSDNQETQYF
V: TRBV9
J: TRBJ2-5
D: NA
size: once

DNA: TGTGCCAGCATGGCAGGGCGATCGGGGACTGAAGCTTTCTTT
CDR3: CASMAGRSGTEAFF
V: TRBV28
J: TRBJ1-1
D: NA
size: once

DNA: TGTGCCAGCAGCGCTCCGGGGCAAGAGACCCAGTACTTC
CDR3: CASSAPGQETQYF
V: TRBV7-3
J: TRBJ2-5
D: NA
size: NA

DNA: TGTGCCAGTAGTGGGGGGACTAGCGGCACAGATACGCAGTATTTT
CDR3: CASSGGTSGTDTQYF
V: TRBV19
J: TRBJ2-3
D: TRBD2
size: NA

DNA: TGTGCCAGCAGCCTAAGCGGGAGTATCGATGAGCAGTTCTTC
CDR3: CASSLSGSIDEQFF
V: TRBV27
J: TRBJ2-1
D: TRBD2
size: NA

DNA: TGTGCCAGCAGTCCTGACAGGGGCGGAAACACCATATATTTT
CDR3: CASSPDRGGNTIYF
V: TRBV16
J: TRBJ1-3
D: TRBD1
size: NA

DNA: TGTGCCAGCAGTTCCACCCCGGACGGTTATAATGAAAAACTGTTTTTT
CDR3: CASSSTPDGYNEKLFF
V: TRBV27
J: TRBJ1-4
D: NA
size: NA

DNA: TGCGCCAGCAGCCAAGAGGAGGGGAGCTATGAAAAACTGTTTTTT
CDR3: CASSQEEGSYEKLFF
V: TRBV4-1
J: TRBJ1-4
D: NA
size: NA

DNA: TGTGCCAGCAGCTTAGTCGGCGGGAGGAGCTCCTACGAGCAGTACTTC
CDR3: CASSLVGGRSSYEQYF
V: TRBV7-2
J: TRBJ2-7
D: TRBD2
size: NA

DNA: TGTGCCAGCTCACCTCCGGGACAGGGGGAAAGCTCCTATGGCTACACCTTC
CDR3: CASSPPGQGESSYGYTF
V: TRBV18
J: TRBJ1-2
D: TRBD1
size: NA

DNA: TGCGCCAGCAGCCCTCACGATACAGGGGGGACCTACAATGAGCAGTTCTTC
CDR3: CASSPHDTGGTYNEQFF
V: TRBV5-1
J: TRBJ2-1
D: TRBD1
size: NA

DNA: TGTGCCAGCAGCTTCGGACAGGGGGTGGGAGAGACCCAGTACTTC
CDR3: CASSFGQGVGETQYF
V: TRBV5-4
J: TRBJ2-5
D: TRBD1
size: NA

DNA: TGTGCCAGCTCACCACCGGACGGGTTGGAAGCTTTCTTT
CDR3: CASSPPDGLEAFF
V: TRBV18
J: TRBJ1-1
D: NA
size: once

DNA: TGCGCCAGCAGCCTCGACCCGACAGGGACTGAGCAGTTCTTC
CDR3: CASSLDPTGTEQFF
V: TRBV5-1
J: TRBJ2-1
D: TRBD1
size: NA

DNA: TGCGCCAGCAGCGCGCAAACAGGTATCAGCACAGATACGCAGTATTTT
CDR3: CASSAQTGISTDTQYF
V: TRBV5-1
J: TRBJ2-3
D: NA
size: NA

DNA: TGTGCCATCTGGGCAGGAAACTATGGCTACACCTTC
CDR3: CAIWAGNYGYTF
V: TRBV10-3
J: TRBJ1-2
D: NA
size: NA

DNA: TGTGCCAGCAGGGCTACTAGCTGGGTGCAAGTTGATGAGCAGTTCTTC
CDR3: CASRATSWVQVDEQFF
V: TRBV7-9
J: TRBJ2-1
D: NA
size: once

DNA: TGTGCCAGCTCTTATGTAGACGGTTCCTACGAGCAGTACTTC
CDR3: CASSYVDGSYEQYF
V: TRBV18
J: TRBJ2-7
D: NA
size: NA

DNA: TGCGCCAGCGGGACTTCCAACACAGATACGCAGTATTTT
CDR3: CASGTSNTDTQYF
V: TRBV10-2
J: TRBJ2-3
D: NA
size: NA

DNA: TGTGCCAGCAGCGCCTTAGGAGGGTACGAGCAGTACTTC
CDR3: CASSALGGYEQYF
V: TRBV9
J: TRBJ2-7
D: NA
size: NA

DNA: TGTGCCAGCAGTTTTATACAGGGGTTGAACACTGAAGCTTTCTTT
CDR3: CASSFIQGLNTEAFF
V: TRBV28
J: TRBJ1-1
D: TRBD1
size: NA

DNA: TGTGCCACCAATGGGGGCTCCTATAATTCACCCCTCCACTTT
CDR3: CATNGGSYNSPLHF
V: TRBV6-5
J: TRBJ1-6
D: NA
size: NA

DNA: TGCAGCGTTGAAGGGTCACTAGCGGCCTACAATGAGCAGTTCTTC
CDR3: CSVEGSLAAYNEQFF
V: TRBV29-1
J: TRBJ2-1
D: TRBD2
size: once

DNA: TGCGCCAGCAGCCCACGACAGGGGTCTGGGGCCAACGTCCTGACTTTC
CDR3: CASSPRQGSGANVLTF
V: TRBV4-1
J: TRBJ2-6
D: TRBD1
size: NA

DNA: TGTGCCAGCAGCTTAGTCCCCACTGAAGCTTTCTTT
CDR3: CASSLVPTEAFF
V: TRBV7-9
J: TRBJ1-1
D: NA
size: NA

DNA: TGTGCCAGCAGCTTAAGAAAGAGCTCCTACAATGAGCAGTTCTTC
CDR3: CASSLRKSSYNEQFF
V: TRBV11-2
J: TRBJ2-1
D: NA
size: NA

DNA: TGTGCCAGCAGTGAAATGGGACAAATCGAGCAGTACTTC
CDR3: CASSEMGQIEQYF
V: TRBV6-1
J: TRBJ2-7
D: NA
size: NA